The 14 T cell receptor beta chains below come from one sample, sequenced in a study of shared clonotypes between healthy human individuals. The naive CD8 population came from CD45RO-negative cells selected for CCR7, without terminally differentiated effector memory CD45RA+ cells. TCRdb's table, derived via immunoSEQ multiplex PCR, lists solely in-frame clones and lacks some. The sample carries more than 2 million clones, 93% recorded once. Sample: naive CD8+ T cells from PBMCs. The receptors here all came from a man between 18 and 29 years old in good health. Some clones in this sample may be carry-over from other donors' samples.

The chain uses TRBV28 and TRBJ1-5; D remains unclear. V lost 5 bases and J lost 1, with 9 bases in between. The CDR3 is 14 amino acids. Looked up from germline, CDR1 is MDHEN and CDR2 is SYDVKM. The CDR3 coding sequence is TGTGCCAGCAGTCCCCGGGAGAGCAATCAGCCCCAGCATTTT. Translated: CASSPRESNQPQHF.

The chain carries TRBV28 and TRBJ2-1; the D gene is possibly TRBD2 (6 bases). The CDR3 spans 14 residues. The V end was cut by 2 bases, the J end by 12 bases, with 17 bases between. In germline, CDR1 is MDHEN, CDR2 SYDVKM. As DNA, the CDR3 is TGTGCCAGCAGTTTAAGTACGGCGGGATTTATGCAGTTCTTC. Protein: CASSLSTAGFMQFF.

This chain links TRBV28 with TRBJ2-5; 9 bases align to TRBD2. Germline V CDR1 and CDR2: MDHEN, SYDVKM. Trimming cost V 4 bases and J 5 bases; bases outside gene matches: 11. This CDR3 spans 16 amino acids. Here the CDR3 DNA reads TGTGCCAGCAGTTCCTTGTCCCTAGCGGGAAGGGAGACCCAGTACTTC. Translation gives CASSSLSLAGRETQYF.

The chain employs TRBV27 and TRBJ2-2; D is perhaps TRBD1 or TRBD2 (5 bases each). Deletions cut 7 bases from V and 9 bases from J, with 9 bases between. The CDR3 extends over 11 amino acids. Germline V gives CDR1 MNHEY, CDR2 SMNVEV (reference sequence). CDR3 region: CASIGARELFF. The CDR3 nucleotides are TGTGCCAGCATCGGGGCGCGGGAGCTGTTTTTT.

V is TRBV6-5 and J is TRBJ2-7; possible D gene TRBD1, 5 bases. This CDR3 contains 15 residues. In germline, CDR1 is MNHEY, CDR2 SVGAGI. Trimming took off 0 bases at V and 1 base at J, with 10 bases between the two ends. CDR3 in amino acids: CASSYSRQISYEQYF. DNA of the CDR3: TGTGCCAGCAGTTACTCGAGACAGATATCCTACGAGCAGTACTTC.

The J gene is TRBJ2-7, the V gene TRBV5-4; D possibly corresponds to TRBD2 (6 bases). The CDR3 length is 12 residues. Germline-derived CDR1 and CDR2 are SGHNT and YYREEE (reference sequence). Between the trimmed V and J ends, which lost 9 bases and 0 bases, there was a span of 10 bases. The CDR3 region has the DNA TGTGCCACCCACGGGGGCTCCTACGAGCAGTACTTC. Protein sequence: CATHGGSYEQYF.

The chain joins TRBV10-3 to TRBJ2-7; D is uncertain. The germline V gene has CDR1 ENHRY and CDR2 SYGVKD. The V gene lost 4 bases and the J gene lost 6 bases, with 10 bases spanning the gap. The CDR3 loop spans 12 amino acids. The CDR3 DNA reads TGTGCCATCAGTGCGCGTATTGGCGAGCAGTACTTC. It codes for CAISARIGEQYF.

This clone was detected once. The chain uses TRBV19 and TRBJ2-3; no firm D call. Trimming left V 2 bases short and J 3 bases short, with 9 bases between. Germline lookup yields CDR1 LNHDA and CDR2 SQIVND (reference sequence). The CDR3 is 14 amino acids. The DNA of the CDR3 is TGTGCCAGTAGTATAATCTACGAGACAGATACGCAGTATTTT. Translation: CASSIIYETDTQYF.

This clone was recorded only once. This chain uses TRBV28 with TRBJ2-5, with D perhaps TRBD2 (6 bases). Trimming pared 5 bases from V and 5 bases from J, leaving 12 bases between. CDR3 length: 13 amino acids. The germline CDR1 and CDR2 sequences are MDHEN and SYDVKM. In DNA, the CDR3 is TGTGCCAGCAGTGGAGGGCCGTGGGAGACCCAGTACTTC. Protein: CASSGGPWETQYF.

J is TRBJ1-1 and V is TRBV5-6; 7 bases agree with TRBD1. Germline V gene lookup returns CDR1 SGHDT and CDR2 YYEEEE. This CDR3 comprises 16 residues. The V and J ends lost 2 bases and 3 bases, in that order; junction bases with no gene match: 10. This CDR3 reads CASSLASGGFDTEAFF. In DNA form, the CDR3 reads TGTGCCAGCAGCTTAGCCTCAGGGGGGTTTGACACTGAAGCTTTCTTT. The entire variable domain, with the rest obtained from reference TRBV5-6 and TRBJ1-1, is as follows: DAGVTQSPTHLIKTRGQQVTLRCSPKSGHDTVSWYQQALGQGPQFIFQYYEEEERQRGNFPDRFSGHQFPNYSSELNVNALLLGDSALYLCASSLASGGFDTEAFFGQGTRLTVV.

This clone was found once. This chain uses TRBV11-3 with TRBJ1-4; D remains unclear. From germline, CDR1 is SGHNT and CDR2 YENEEA. The ends were cut back, 5 bases at V and 0 bases at J, with 7 bases in the middle. The CDR3 length is 14 residues. The CDR3 here is CASSPPATNEKLFF. Written as DNA, the CDR3 is TGTGCCAGCAGCCCGCCGGCAACTAATGAAAAACTGTTTTTT.

J is TRBJ1-3 and V is TRBV10-3; the match to TRBD1 covers 8 bases. The CDR3 contains 13 residues. Unmatched junction bases numbered 7, after V lost 11 bases and J lost 4 bases. CDR1 is ENHRY and CDR2 is SYGVKD in the germline V gene. DNA of the CDR3: TGTGCCGTAAGACAGGGGTCCGGAAACACCATATATTTT. This gives the protein CAVRQGSGNTIYF.

The chain carries TRBV10-1 and TRBJ2-7, with D tentatively TRBD2 (5 bases). Germline assignment: CDR1 WNHNN and CDR2 SYGVQD (reference sequence). Trimming left V 0 bases short and J 2 bases short, with 8 bases between. CDR3 length equals 14 residues. The DNA of the CDR3 is TGCGCCAGCAGTGAGTCGCTCGGGGCCTACGAGCAGTACTTC. Its translation: CASSESLGAYEQYF.

The chain carries TRBV30 and TRBJ1-1; no clear D. CDR3 size: 12 residues. Between the trimmed V and J ends, which lost 4 bases and 4 bases, there was a span of 10 bases. Looked up from germline, CDR1 is GTSNPN and CDR2 is SVGIG (reference sequence). This chain's CDR3 is CAWIRWGTEAFF. The CDR3 nucleotides read TGTGCCTGGATACGGTGGGGCACTGAAGCTTTCTTT.